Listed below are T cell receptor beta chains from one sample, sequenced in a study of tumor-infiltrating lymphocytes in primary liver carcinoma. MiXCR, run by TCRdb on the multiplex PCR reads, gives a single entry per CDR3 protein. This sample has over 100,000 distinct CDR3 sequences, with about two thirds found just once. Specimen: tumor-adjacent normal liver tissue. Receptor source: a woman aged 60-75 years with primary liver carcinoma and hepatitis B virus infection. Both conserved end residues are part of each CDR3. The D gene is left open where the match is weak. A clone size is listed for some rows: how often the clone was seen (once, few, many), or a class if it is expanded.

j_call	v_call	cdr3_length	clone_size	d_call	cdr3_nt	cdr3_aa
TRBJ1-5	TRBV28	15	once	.	TGTGCCGGCAGTTTACTTTGGATGGACAATCAGCCCCAGCGTTTT	CAGSLLWMDNQPQRF
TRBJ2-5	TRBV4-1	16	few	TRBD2	TGCACTAGCAGCCTGGGTACTAGCGGGAGAGGAGAGACCCAGTACTTC	CTSSLGTSGRGETQYF
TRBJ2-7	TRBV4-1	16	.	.	TGCGCCAGTAGCCAAGATAAGGAGACAAGACTTTACGAGCAGTACTTC	CASSQDKETRLYEQYF
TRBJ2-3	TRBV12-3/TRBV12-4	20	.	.	TGTGCCAGCAGTCTGTGGACAGCCACTTTGCCCCCTGACTTCACAGGTACGCAGTATTTT	CASSLWTATLPPDFTGTQYF
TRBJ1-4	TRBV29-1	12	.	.	TGCAGCGTTGGCGGGGGTTATGAAAAACTGTTTTTT	CSVGGGYEKLFF
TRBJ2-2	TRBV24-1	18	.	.	TGTGCCACCAGTGACCACCGGACAGTGAGAACGAACGCCGGGGAGCTGTGTTTT	CATSDHRTVRTNAGELCF
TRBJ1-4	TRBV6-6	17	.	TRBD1	TGTGCCAGCAGTCCTTCAGGGGGGGGTGCAACTAATGAAAAACTATTTTTT	CASSPSGGGATNEKLFF
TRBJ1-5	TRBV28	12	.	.	TGTGTCAGCAGTTTGTGGGGTCAGTCCCAGCATTTT	CVSSLWGQSQHF
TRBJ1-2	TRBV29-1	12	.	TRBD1	TGCAGCGTCGCTCAGGGGGACTATGGCTACGCCTTC	CSVAQGDYGYAF
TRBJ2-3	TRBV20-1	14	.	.	TGCAGTGCTAGACTCCCGGGGGCCACAGATACGCAGTGTTTT	CSARLPGATDTQCF
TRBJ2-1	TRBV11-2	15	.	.	TGTGCTAGCAGCTTCCGACGAAGCTCCTACAATGAGCAGCTCTTC	CASSFRRSSYNEQLF
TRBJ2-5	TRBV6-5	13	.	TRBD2	TGTGCCAGCGGCACCGCGGCGGGGGAGACCCTGTACTTC	CASGTAAGETLYF
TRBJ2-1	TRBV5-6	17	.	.	TGTGCCAGCAACACGGCCGGGACTTCGAGCTCCTACAATGAACAGTTCTTC	CASNTAGTSSSYNEQFF
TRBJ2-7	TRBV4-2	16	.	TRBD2	TGTGCCAGCGGCCTCGGGATTAGCGGGAGGGTCAACCAGCAGTACTTC	CASGLGISGRVNQQYF
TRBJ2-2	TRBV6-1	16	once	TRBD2	TGTGCCAGCAGCTTCGGGACTAGCGTTAACACCGGGGAGCTGATTTTT	CASSFGTSVNTGELIF
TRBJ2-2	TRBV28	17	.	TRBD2	TGTGCCAGCAAATCGGCTCTAGCGGGAGAACACACCGGGGAGCTGTTTTTT	CASKSALAGEHTGELFF
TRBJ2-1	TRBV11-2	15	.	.	TGTGCCAGCAGTATAGGGATAGCTGAATACAATGAGCAGTTCTTC	CASSIGIAEYNEQFF
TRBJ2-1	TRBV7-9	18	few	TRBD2	TGTGCCAGCAGCTTTTCGACTAGCGGGTGGCGAACTCACAATGAGCAGTTCTTC	CASSFSTSGWRTHNEQFF
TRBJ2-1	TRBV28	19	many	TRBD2	TGTGCCAGCAGTTTATCTCTTTGGGAGACTAGCGGGAGCCCCAATGAGCAGTTCTTC	CASSLSLWETSGSPNEQFF
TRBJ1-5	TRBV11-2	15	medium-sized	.	TGTGCCAGCAGCCTCGACCCCGGGAGGAATCAGCCCCAGCATTTT	CASSLDPGRNQPQHF
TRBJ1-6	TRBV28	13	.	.	TGTGCCAGCACTTTAGAGCAGGATTCACCCCTCCACTTT	CASTLEQDSPLHF
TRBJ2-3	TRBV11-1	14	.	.	TGTGCCAGTAACTTAAGGCAACGTGCAGGAGAGTCTCACTTT	CASNLRQRAGESHF
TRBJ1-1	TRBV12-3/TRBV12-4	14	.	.	TGTGACAGCAGTCAACCCATGTTGAACACTGAAGCTTTCTTT	CDSSQPMLNTEAFF
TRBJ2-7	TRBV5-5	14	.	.	TGTGACAGCAGCTCCGCCGACAGATCCTACGAGCAGTACTTC	CDSSSADRSYEQYF
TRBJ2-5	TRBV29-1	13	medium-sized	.	TGCAGCGTTGAGGGTGGGGCCCAAGAGACCCAGTACTTC	CSVEGGAQETQYF
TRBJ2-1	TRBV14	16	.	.	TGTGCCGGCAGCCAAGTGGGCGGGACTGGTCTTGGTGAGCAGTTCTTC	CAGSQVGGTGLGEQFF
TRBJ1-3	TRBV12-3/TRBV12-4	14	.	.	TGTGCCAGCAGTTTCCTACAGGGCGGAAATACCATATATTTT	CASSFLQGGNTIYF
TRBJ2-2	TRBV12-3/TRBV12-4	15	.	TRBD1	TGTGCCAGCAGCCCCCGACAGGGCCTCACCGGGAAACTGTTTTTT	CASSPRQGLTGKLFF
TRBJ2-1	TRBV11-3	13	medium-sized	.	TGTGCCAGCAGCTTAGGGCAGCCTAATGAGCAGTTCTTC	CASSLGQPNEQFF
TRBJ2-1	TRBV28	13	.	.	TGTGCCAGCAGTTCCAGGACAAAGAATGAGAAGTTCTTC	CASSSRTKNEKFF
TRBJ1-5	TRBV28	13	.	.	TGCGCCAGCAGTTTAGGTAACAATCAGCCCCAGCATTTT	CASSLGNNQPQHF
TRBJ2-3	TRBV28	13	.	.	TGTGCCGGCAGTCTTCAGGGTCCAGACACGCAGTATTTT	CAGSLQGPDTQYF
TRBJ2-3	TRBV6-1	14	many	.	TGTGCCAGCAGTGAGCTGGCGGACACAGATACGCAGTATTTT	CASSELADTDTQYF
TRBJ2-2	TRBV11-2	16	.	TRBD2	TGTGCCAGTAGCTTACAACTAGCGGATAACACCGGGGAGATGTTTTTT	CASSLQLADNTGEMFF
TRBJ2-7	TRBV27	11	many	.	TGTGCCAGCCGAAGCTCCTACGAGCAGTACTTC	CASRSSYEQYF
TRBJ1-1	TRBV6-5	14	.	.	TGTGCCAGCAACTACGCAGGGGTGAAAACTGAAGCCTTCTTT	CASNYAGVKTEAFF
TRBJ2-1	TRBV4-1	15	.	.	TGCGCCAGCTGCCATTTGAGTTCTTCCTATAATGAGCAGTTCTTC	CASCHLSSSYNEQFF
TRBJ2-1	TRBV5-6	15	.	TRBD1	TGTGCCAGCAGTTTGCAACAGGGGAAGGGCAATGATCAGTTCTTC	CASSLQQGKGNDQFF
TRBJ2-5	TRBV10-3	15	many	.	TGTGCCATCAGTGAGTCGAAAGGAGGGAGAGAGACCCAGTACTTC	CAISESKGGRETQYF
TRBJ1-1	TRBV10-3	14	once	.	TGTGCCATCAGTGAGTACGACATAGTCACTGAAGCTTTATTT	CAISEYDIVTEALF
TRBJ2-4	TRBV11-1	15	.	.	TGTGCCAGCAGCTCCAGACAACTTGTCAAAAACATTCAGTACTTC	CASSSRQLVKNIQYF
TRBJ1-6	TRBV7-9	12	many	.	TGTGCCAGCAGCTTAAGCGGGGCCGGTCTAAGGTTT	CASSLSGAGLRF
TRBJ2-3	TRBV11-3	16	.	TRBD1	TGTGCCAGCAGTCCACGACAGGGGTCAAACACAGATACGCAGTGTTTT	CASSPRQGSNTDTQCF
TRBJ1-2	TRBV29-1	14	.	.	TGCGGCGTTCCCGCGGCGGGCTCTAACTATGGCTACACCTTC	CGVPAAGSNYGYTF
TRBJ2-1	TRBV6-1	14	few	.	TGTGCCAGCACCCCTGGAGCAGATTACAATGAGCAGCTCTTC	CASTPGADYNEQLF
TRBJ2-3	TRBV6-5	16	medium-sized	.	TGTGCCAGCAGGTACCTCCGGGACTCCCGCACAGATACGCAGTATTTT	CASRYLRDSRTDTQYF
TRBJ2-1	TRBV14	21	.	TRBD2	TGTGTCAGCAGCCCCCTCGGCAGCGGGGGTTCAGAGACTAGCGGGAGTGGTGAGCAGTTCTTC	CVSSPLGSGGSETSGSGEQFF
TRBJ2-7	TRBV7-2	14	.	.	TGTGCCAGGAGCTGGGATGTACTTGGAGGCGAGGAGTACTTC	CARSWDVLGGEEYF
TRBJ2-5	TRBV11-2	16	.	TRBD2	TGTGCCAGCAGCTACTCTTGTGGTAGCGGGAGAGATACCCAGTACTTC	CASSYSCGSGRDTQYF